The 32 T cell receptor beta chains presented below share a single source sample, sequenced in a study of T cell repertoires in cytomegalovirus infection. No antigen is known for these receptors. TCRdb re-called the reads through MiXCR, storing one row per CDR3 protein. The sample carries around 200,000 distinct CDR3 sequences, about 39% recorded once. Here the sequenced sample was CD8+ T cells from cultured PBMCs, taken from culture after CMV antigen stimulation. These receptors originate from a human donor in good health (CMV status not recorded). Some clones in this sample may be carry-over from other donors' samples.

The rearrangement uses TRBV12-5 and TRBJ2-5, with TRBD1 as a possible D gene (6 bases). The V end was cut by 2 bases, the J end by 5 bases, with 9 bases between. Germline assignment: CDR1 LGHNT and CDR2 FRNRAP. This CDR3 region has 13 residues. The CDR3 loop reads CASGLPRGETQYF. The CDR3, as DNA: TGTGCTAGTGGTTTGCCCAGGGGTGAGACCCAGTACTTC.

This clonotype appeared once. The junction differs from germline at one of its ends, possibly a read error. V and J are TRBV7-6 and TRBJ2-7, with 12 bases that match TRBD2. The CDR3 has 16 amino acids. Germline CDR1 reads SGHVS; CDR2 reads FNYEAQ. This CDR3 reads CASSSSSGRVDYDQYF. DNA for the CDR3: TGTGCCAGCAGCTCATCTAGCGGGAGGGTCGACTACGATCAGTACTTC.

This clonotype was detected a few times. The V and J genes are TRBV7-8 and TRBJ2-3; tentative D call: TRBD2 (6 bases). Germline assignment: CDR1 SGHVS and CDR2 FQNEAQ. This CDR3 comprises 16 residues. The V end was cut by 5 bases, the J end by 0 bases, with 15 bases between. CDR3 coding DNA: TGTGCCAGCAGCCCGCGACTAGGGGATAGCACAGATACGCAGTATTTT. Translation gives CASSPRLGDSTDTQYF.

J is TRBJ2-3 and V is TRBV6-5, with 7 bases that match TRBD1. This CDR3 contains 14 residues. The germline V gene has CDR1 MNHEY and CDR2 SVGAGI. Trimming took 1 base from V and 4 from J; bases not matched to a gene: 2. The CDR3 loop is CASSYFGQADTQYF. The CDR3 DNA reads TGTGCCAGCAGTTACTTCGGACAGGCAGATACGCAGTATTTT.

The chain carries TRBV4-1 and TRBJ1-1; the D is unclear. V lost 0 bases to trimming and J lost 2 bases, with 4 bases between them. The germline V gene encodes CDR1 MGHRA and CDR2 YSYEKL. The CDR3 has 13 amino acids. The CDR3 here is CASSQDRNTEAFF. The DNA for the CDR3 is TGCGCCAGCAGCCAAGACAGAAACACTGAAGCTTTCTTT.

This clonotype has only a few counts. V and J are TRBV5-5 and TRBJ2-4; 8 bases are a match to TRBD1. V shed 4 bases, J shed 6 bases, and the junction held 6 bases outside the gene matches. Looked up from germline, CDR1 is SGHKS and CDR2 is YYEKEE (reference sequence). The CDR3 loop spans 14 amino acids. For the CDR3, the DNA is TGTGCCAGCAGCCCTCAACAGGGGGGAAACATTCAGTACTTC. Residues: CASSPQQGGNIQYF.

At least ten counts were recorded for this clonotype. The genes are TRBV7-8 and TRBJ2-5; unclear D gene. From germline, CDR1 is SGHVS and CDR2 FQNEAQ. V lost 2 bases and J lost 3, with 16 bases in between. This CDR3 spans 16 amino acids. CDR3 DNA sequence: TGTGCCAGCAGCTTATCGGTCGGGTACTCCAAAGAGACCCAGTACTTC. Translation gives CASSLSVGYSKETQYF. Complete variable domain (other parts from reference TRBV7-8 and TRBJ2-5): GAGVSQSPRYKVAKRGQDVALRCDPISGHVSLFWYQQALGQGPEFLTYFQNEAQLDKSGLPSDRFFAERPEGSVSTLKIQRTQQEDSAVYLCASSLSVGYSKETQYFGPGTRLLVL.

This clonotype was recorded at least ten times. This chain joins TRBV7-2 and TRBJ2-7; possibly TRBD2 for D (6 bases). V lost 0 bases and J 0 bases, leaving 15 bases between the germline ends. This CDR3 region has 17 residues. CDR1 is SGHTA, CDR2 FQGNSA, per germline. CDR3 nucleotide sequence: TGTGCCAGCAGCTTAGCGGGACCGGGACTGGTCTCCTACGAGCAGTACTTC. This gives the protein CASSLAGPGLVSYEQYF.

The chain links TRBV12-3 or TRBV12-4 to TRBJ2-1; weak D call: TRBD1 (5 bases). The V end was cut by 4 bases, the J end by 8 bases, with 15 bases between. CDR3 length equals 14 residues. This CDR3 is CASSSAGSYDEQFF. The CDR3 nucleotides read TGTGCCAGCAGTTCGGCAGGGTCGTACGATGAGCAGTTCTTC.

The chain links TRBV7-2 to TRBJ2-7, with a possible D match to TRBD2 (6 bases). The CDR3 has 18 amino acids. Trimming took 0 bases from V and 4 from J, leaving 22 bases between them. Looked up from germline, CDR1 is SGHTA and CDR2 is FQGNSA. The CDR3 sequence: CASSLARREASGGYEQYF. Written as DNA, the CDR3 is TGTGCCAGCAGCTTAGCGAGGAGGGAGGCTTCCGGAGGATACGAGCAGTACTTC.

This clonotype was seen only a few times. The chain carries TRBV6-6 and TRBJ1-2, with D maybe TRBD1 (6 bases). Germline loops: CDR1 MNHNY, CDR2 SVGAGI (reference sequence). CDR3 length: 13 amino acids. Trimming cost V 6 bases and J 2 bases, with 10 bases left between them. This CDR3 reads CASRAGANYGYTF. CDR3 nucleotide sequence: TGTGCCAGCAGGGCAGGGGCAAACTATGGCTACACCTTC.

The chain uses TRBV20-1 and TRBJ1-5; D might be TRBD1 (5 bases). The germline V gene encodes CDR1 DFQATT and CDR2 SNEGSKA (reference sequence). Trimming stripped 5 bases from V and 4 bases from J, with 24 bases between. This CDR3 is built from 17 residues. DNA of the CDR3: TGCAGTGCTGTCAAACCTGGGCTTGGGAGGGGTAATCAGCCCCAGCATTTT. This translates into CSAVKPGLGRGNQPQHF.

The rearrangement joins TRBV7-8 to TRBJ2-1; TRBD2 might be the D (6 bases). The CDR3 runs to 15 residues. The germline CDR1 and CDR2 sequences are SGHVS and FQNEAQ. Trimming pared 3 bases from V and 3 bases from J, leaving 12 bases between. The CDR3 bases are TGTGCCAGCAGCTTCCGGACTAAATTCTACAATGAGCAGTTCTTC. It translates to CASSFRTKFYNEQFF.

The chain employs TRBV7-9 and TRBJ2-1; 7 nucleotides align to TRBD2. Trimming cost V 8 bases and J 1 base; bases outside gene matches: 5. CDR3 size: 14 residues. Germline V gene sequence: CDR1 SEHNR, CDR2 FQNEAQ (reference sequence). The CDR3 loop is CASASGGSYNEQFF. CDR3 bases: TGTGCCAGCGCTAGCGGTGGGTCCTACAATGAGCAGTTCTTC.

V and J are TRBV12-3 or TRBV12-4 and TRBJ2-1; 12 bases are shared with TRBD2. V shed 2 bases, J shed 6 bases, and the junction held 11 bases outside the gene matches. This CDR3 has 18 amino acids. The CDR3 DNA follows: TGTGCCAGCAGTTTATGGGGACTAGCGGGTGGTCGGCCCAATGAGCAGTTCTTC. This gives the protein CASSLWGLAGGRPNEQFF.

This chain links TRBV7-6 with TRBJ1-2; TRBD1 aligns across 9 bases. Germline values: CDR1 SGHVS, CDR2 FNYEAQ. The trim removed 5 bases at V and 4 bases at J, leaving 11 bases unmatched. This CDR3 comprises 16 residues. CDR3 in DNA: TGTGCCAGCAGCAACCGGGACAGGGAAATTGGCTATGGCTACACCTTC. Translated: CASSNRDREIGYGYTF.

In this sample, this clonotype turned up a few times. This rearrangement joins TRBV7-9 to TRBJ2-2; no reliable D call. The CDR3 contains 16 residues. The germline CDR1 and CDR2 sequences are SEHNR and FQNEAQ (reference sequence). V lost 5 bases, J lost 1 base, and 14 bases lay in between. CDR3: CASSALQNVNTGELFF. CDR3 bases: TGTGCCAGCAGCGCCCTACAGAACGTGAACACCGGGGAGCTGTTTTTT.

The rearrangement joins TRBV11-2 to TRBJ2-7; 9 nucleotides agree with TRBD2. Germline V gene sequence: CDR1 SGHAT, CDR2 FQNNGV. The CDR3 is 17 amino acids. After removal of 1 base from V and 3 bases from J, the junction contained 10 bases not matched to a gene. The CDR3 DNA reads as TGTGCCAGCAGCTTAGGTCTGTCGGCTAGCGGGAACTACGAGCAGTACTTC. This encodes CASSLGLSASGNYEQYF.

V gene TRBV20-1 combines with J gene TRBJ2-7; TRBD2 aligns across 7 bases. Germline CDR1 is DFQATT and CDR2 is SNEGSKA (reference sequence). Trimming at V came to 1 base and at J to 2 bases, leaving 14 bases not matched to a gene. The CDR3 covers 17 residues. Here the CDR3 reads CSARGVPGIRGAYEQYF. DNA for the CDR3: TGCAGTGCTAGAGGGGTTCCGGGGATCCGGGGGGCCTACGAGCAGTACTTC.

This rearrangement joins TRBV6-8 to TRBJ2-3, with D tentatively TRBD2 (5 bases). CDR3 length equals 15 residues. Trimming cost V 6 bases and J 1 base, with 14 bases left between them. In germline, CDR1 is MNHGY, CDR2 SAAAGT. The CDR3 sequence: CASSVGERRTDTQYF. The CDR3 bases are TGTGCCAGCAGCGTCGGGGAGCGACGCACAGATACGCAGTATTTT.

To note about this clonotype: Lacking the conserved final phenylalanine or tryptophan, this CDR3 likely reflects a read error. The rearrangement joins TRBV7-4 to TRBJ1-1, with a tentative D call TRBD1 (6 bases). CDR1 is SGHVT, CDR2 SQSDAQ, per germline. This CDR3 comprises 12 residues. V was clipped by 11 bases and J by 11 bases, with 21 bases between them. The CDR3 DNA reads TGTGCCGGGGGGGGGGGCGTCTCTTTTGCTTTCTAT. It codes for CAGGGGVSFAFY.

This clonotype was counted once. CDR3 in amino acids: CASSLKLFFQPQHF. CDR3 coding DNA: TGTGCCAGCAGTTTAAAACTCTTTTTTCAGCCCCAGCATTTT. The genes are TRBV28 and TRBJ1-5; D unresolved. The germline V gene encodes CDR1 MDHEN and CDR2 SYDVKM. The CDR3 contains 14 residues. Trimming took 2 bases from V and 6 from J, leaving 11 bases between them.

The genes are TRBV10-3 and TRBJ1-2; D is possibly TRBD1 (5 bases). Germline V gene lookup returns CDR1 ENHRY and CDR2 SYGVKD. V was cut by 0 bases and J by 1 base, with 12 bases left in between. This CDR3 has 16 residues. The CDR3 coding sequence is TGTGCCATCAGTGAGTCGGGGGAGGTTTATAACTATGGCTACACCTTC. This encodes CAISESGEVYNYGYTF.

The CDR3 protein is CASSHPGGAGDTQYF. CDR3 DNA sequence: TGTGCCAGCAGTCACCCAGGGGGCGCGGGAGATACGCAGTATTTT. The chain couples TRBV2 to TRBJ2-3, with TRBD1 identical over 8 bases. CDR1 is SNHLY, CDR2 FYNNEI, per germline. This CDR3 region has 15 residues. Germline trimming cut 5 bases from V and 5 bases from J; bases unmatched to any gene: 9.

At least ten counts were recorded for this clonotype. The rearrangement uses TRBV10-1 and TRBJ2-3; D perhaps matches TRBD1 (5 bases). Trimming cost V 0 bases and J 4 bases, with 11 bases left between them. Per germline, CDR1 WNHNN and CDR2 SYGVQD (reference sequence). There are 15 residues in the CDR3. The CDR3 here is CASSESGRPADTQYF. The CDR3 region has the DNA TGCGCCAGCAGTGAGTCGGGGCGGCCTGCAGATACGCAGTATTTT.

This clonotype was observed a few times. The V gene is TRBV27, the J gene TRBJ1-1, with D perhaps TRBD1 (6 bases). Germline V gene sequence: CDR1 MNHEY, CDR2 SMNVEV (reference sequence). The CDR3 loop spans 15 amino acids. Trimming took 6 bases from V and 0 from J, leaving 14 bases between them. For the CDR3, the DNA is TGTGCCAGCAGCCGTAACAGGGCCTTGAACACTGAAGCTTTCTTT. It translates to CASSRNRALNTEAFF.

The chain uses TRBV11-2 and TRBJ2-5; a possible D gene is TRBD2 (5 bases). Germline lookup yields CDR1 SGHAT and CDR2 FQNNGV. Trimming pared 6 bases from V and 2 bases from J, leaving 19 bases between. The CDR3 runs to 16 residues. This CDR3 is CASSRRWASQQETQYF. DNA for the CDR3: TGTGCCAGCAGTCGGAGGTGGGCTAGCCAACAAGAGACCCAGTACTTC.

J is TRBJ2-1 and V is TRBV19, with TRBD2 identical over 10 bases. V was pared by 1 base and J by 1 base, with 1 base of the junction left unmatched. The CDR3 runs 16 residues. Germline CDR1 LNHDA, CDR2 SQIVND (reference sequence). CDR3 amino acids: CASSIASGGSYNEQFF. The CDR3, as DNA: TGTGCCAGTAGTATAGCTAGCGGGGGATCCTACAATGAGCAGTTCTTC.

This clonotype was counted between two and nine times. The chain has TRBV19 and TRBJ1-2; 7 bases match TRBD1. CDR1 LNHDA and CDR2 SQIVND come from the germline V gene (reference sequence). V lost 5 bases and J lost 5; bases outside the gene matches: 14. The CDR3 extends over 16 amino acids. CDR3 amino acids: CASSDGTARAAYGYTF. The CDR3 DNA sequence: TGTGCCAGTAGTGATGGGACAGCTCGCGCGGCTTATGGCTACACCTTC.

CDR3 coding DNA: TGTGCCAGCAGCCAAGATCTCCACAGGGGAGAACTGCCCACAGATACGCAGTATTTT. It codes for CASSQDLHRGELPTDTQYF. The V gene is TRBV4-2, the J gene TRBJ2-3, with 7 bases lining up with TRBD1. Per the germline V gene, CDR1 is LGHNA and CDR2 is YNFKEQ. Losses at the gene ends were 0 bases for V and 2 bases for J; bases not matched to a gene: 14. The CDR3 is 19 residues long.

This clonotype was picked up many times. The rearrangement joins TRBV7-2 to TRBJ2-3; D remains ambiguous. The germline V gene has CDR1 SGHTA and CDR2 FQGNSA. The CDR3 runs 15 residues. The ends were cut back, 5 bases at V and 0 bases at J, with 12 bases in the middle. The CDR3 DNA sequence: TGTGCCAGCAGCCCCCTAGTCAGAAGCACAGATACGCAGTATTTT. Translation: CASSPLVRSTDTQYF.

The CDR3 loop reads CSVDGTSGRGYNEQFF. CDR3 bases: TGCAGCGTTGATGGGACTAGCGGGAGGGGGTACAATGAGCAGTTCTTC. The rearrangement joins TRBV29-1 to TRBJ2-1; 16 bases line up with TRBD2. The CDR3 sequence is 16 residues long. The germline V gene has CDR1 SQVTM and CDR2 ANQGSEA. V gave up 3 bases and J gave up 4 bases; unmatched junction bases: 3.